These 2 T cell receptor beta chains were all obtained from the same sample, sequenced in a study of blood T cell repertoires in COVID-19. Sequenced by immunoSEQ multiplex PCR; TCRdb stores in-frame clones only, minus some. This repertoire shows about 440,000 clones, roughly nine tenths found once; its top ten account for almost 2%. Sequenced input: PBMCs or T cells enriched from blood (not recorded which). Receptors were obtained from a woman under 30 with acute COVID-19.

The rearrangement uses TRBV6-2 or TRBV6-3 and TRBJ1-2; D not resolved. Germline V gene data show CDR1 as MNHEY and CDR2 as SVGEGT. The CDR3 is 16 residues long. The ends were cut back, 4 bases at V and 4 bases at J, with 19 bases in the middle. This chain's CDR3 is CASSLAQDRPLYGYTF. Written as DNA, the CDR3 is TGTGCCAGCAGTTTGGCTCAGGATCGCCCTCTCTATGGCTACACCTTC.

To note about this clone: The missing conserved phenylalanine or tryptophan at the end of this CDR3 makes a read error likely. Because the CDR3's place on the DNA is in doubt, the DNA is left out and the CDR3 is given as listed by TCRdb. This chain joins TRBV25-1 and TRBJ1-4. Germline assignment: CDR1 MGHDK and CDR2 SYGVNS. Ends included, the CDR3 has 12 residues. The CDR3 here is CASSDCIRDFIS.